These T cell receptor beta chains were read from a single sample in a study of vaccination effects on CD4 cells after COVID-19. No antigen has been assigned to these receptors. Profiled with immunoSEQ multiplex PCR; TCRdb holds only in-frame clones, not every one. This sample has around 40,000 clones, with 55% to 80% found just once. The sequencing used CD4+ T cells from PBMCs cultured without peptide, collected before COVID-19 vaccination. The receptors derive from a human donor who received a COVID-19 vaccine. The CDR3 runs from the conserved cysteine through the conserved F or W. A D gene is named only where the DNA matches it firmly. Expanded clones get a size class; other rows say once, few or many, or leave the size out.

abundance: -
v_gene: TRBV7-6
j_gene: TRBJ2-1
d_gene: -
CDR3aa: CASTATVTYNEQFF
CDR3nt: TGTGCCAGCACCGCGACCGTGACCTACAATGAGCAGTTCTTC

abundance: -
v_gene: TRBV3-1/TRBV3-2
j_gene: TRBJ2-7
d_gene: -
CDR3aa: CASSRIAGRNEQYF
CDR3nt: TGTGCCAGCAGCCGTATAGCAGGGAGGAACGAGCAGTACTTC

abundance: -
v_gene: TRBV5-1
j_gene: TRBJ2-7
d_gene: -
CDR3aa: CASRFRSTASYEQYF
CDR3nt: TGCGCCAGCAGATTTCGGAGTACAGCATCCTACGAGCAGTACTTC

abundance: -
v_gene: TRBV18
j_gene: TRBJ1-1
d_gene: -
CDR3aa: CASSEGGTEAFF
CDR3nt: TGTGCCAGCTCGGAGGGGGGCACTGAAGCTTTCTTT

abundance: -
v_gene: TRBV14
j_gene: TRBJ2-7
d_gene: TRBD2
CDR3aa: CASSQRSLGGGPSYEQYF
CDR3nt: TGTGCCAGCAGCCAAAGATCTTTGGGGGGAGGGCCCTCCTACGAGCAGTACTTC

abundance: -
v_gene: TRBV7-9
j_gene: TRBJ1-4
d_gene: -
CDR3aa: CASSLGMHREGEKLFF
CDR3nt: TGTGCCAGCAGCTTAGGAATGCACAGGGAGGGAGAAAAACTGTTTTTT

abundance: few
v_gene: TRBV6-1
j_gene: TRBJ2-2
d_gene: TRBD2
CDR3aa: CASSEASGSTGELFF
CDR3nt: TGTGCCAGCAGTGAAGCTAGCGGGAGCACCGGGGAGCTGTTTTTT

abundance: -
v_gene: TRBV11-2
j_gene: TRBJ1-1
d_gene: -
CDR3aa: CASSLDRSTEAFF
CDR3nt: TGTGCCAGCAGCTTAGATCGGTCCACTGAAGCTTTCTTT

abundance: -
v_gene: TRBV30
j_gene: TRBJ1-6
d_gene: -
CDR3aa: CAWSTHTGGDSPLHF
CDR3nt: TGTGCCTGGAGTACGCATACAGGTGGGGATTCACCCCTCCACTTT

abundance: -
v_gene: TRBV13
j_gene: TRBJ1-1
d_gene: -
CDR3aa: CASRGSGRGTEAFF
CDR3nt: TGTGCCAGCCGGGGTTCGGGACGGGGCACTGAAGCTTTCTTT

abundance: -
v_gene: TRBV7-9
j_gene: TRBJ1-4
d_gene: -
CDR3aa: CASSFRWNEKLFF
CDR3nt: TGTGCCAGCAGCTTCCGCTGGAATGAAAAACTGTTTTTT

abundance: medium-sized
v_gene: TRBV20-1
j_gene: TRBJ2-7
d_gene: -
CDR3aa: CSARDGYEQYF
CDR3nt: TGCAGTGCTAGAGACGGATACGAGCAGTACTTC

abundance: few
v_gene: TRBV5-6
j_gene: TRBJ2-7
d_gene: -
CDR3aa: CASSFHRGSEQYF
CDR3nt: TGTGCCAGCAGCTTTCATAGGGGGTCCGAGCAGTACTTC

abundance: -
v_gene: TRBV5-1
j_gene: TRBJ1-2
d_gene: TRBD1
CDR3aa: CASSLGGTEGGYTF
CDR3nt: TGCGCCAGCAGCTTGGGAGGGACAGAAGGTGGCTACACCTTC

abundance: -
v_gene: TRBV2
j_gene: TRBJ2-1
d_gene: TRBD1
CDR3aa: CATGGEGVGEQFF
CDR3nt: TGTGCCACAGGGGGCGAGGGCGTGGGCGAGCAGTTCTTC

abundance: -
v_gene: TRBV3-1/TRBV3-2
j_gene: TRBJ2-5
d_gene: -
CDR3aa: CASSHYSGTQETQYF
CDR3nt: TGTGCCAGCAGCCATTACTCAGGTACTCAAGAGACCCAGTACTTC

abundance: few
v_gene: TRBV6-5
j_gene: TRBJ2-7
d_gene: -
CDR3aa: CASFALADPYEQYF
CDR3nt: TGTGCCAGCTTCGCGCTAGCCGACCCCTACGAGCAGTACTTC

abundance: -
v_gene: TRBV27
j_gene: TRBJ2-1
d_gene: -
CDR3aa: CASSLMAGYNEQFF
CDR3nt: TGTGCCAGCAGTTTAATGGCAGGATACAATGAGCAGTTCTTC

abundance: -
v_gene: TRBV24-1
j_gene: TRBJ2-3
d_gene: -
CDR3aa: CATSDAGTSTDTQYF
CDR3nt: TGTGCCACCAGTGATGCAGGGACTTCCACAGATACGCAGTATTTT

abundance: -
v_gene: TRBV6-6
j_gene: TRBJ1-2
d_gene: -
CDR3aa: CASSLTFMEGGGYTF
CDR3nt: TGTGCCAGCAGCCTAACGTTTATGGAAGGCGGGGGCTACACCTTC

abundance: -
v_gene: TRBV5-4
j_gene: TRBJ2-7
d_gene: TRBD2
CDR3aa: CASSLASGGPSYEQYF
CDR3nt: TGTGCCAGCAGCTTGGCTAGCGGGGGGCCATCCTACGAGCAGTACTTC